In this sample, the clone carrying this T cell receptor beta chain turned up a few times. Its target is not known. The data originate from a study of blood T cells in healthy people across ages. Findings and limits, study-wide: Fewer expanded clones and more diversity marked long-lived versus aged donors. Unknown CMV status may confound age-related changes in expanded clones.

Primers used in a second PCR of roughly 7 to 11 cycles were a sample-barcoded 5' primer and a J-beta primer mix. MiXCR, applied by TCRdb to the 5' RACE reads, yields one record per CDR3 protein. There are around 1.5 million distinct CDR3 sequences in the sample; 30% to 35% occur only once, and about 11% lies in the top ten. Germline-derived CDR1 and CDR2 are GTSNPN and SVGIG (reference sequence). This CDR3 spans 11 amino acids. The sequenced sample was blood. This chain joins TRBV30 and TRBJ1-2; D is perhaps TRBD1 (6 bases). The TCR originated in a woman aged 25 to 45 in good health. The chain's CDR3 is CAEGGGYGYTF. The CDR3, as DNA: TGTGCTGAAGGAGGGGGCTATGGCTACACCTTC.